The clone carrying this TCR beta chain was found a few times. The antigen is unknown. The CDR3 covers 14 residues. Between the trimmed V and J ends, which lost 8 bases and 0 bases, there was a span of 13 bases. Germline V gene data show CDR1 as KGHSH and CDR2 as LQKENI. UMIs and a universal primer site were added when TCR cDNA was made by 5'RACE template switching. TCRdb re-called the 5' RACE reads with MiXCR, one entry per CDR3 protein. The sample has fewer than 450,000 distinct CDR3 sequences, 3% to 4.5% seen once. The sample comes from a study of T cells after yellow fever vaccination. Overall study findings and caveats: The booster response re-showed most primary clones: approximately 95% CD4, almost 90% CD8. The secondary response was weaker but peaked faster, day 5 versus 15.

The sample here was PBMCs, taken 5 days after the yellow fever booster vaccination. The chain carries TRBV18 and TRBJ1-1; possible D gene TRBD1, 6 bases. The receptor was derived from a man aged 18 to 30 who received the YFV17D yellow fever vaccine. CDR3 protein: CASGWEGVNTEAFF. Written as DNA, the CDR3 is TGTGCCAGCGGCTGGGAGGGGGTGAACACTGAAGCTTTCTTT.